This T cell receptor beta chain was recovered during a study of PD-L1 blockade in urothelial cancer. Study-level background: Patients commenced intravenous atezolizumab, 1,200 mg every 3 weeks, in about 2014. Regarding the study as a whole: Lower pretreatment blood TCR clonality, under the median, predicted better survival, researchers reported.

Each patient's cancer was a locally advanced or metastatic urothelial carcinoma. Germline loops: CDR1 MNHNS, CDR2 SASEGT. The V end lost 8 bases, the J end lost 6 bases, and 19 bases lay between the germline ends. The CDR3 extends over 14 amino acids. In regard to this clone: The antigen is unknown.

Libraries were prepared by immunoSEQ multiplex PCR; TCRdb keeps only in-frame clonotypes and omits some of them. The data hold tens of thousands of clones, with around three quarters observed a single time. This specimen was PBMCs, taken around atezolizumab (anti-PD-L1) treatment. The rearrangement joins TRBV6-1 to TRBJ1-1; D perhaps matches TRBD1 (5 bases). This receptor was identified in a man aged 65 to 79 with urothelial cancer. CDR3 sequence (DNA): TGTGCCAGCCGGTATGGCGGGGCCAGGGCTGAAGCTTTCTTT. Its protein is CASRYGGARAEAFF.